The 10 T cell receptor beta chains below come from one sample, sequenced in a study of blood T cell repertoires in COVID-19. TCRdb keeps only in-frame clones here, not all; method: immunoSEQ multiplex PCR. Of about 71,000 clones listed, 82% were seen once; the top ten hold 12% to 15%. Sequencing input: peripheral blood. The source of these receptors is a woman of 80 years or more with acute or convalescent COVID-19.

The chain joins TRBV7-9 to TRBJ1-6, with D possibly being TRBD1 (5 bases). This CDR3 has 17 residues. CDR1 and CDR2 from the germline V gene are SEHNR and FQNEAQ (reference sequence). V lost 5 bases and J 0 bases, leaving 14 bases between the germline ends. The CDR3 protein is CASSRRGTSSYNSPLHF. The DNA of the CDR3 is TGTGCCAGCAGCCGCCGGGGGACGAGCTCCTATAATTCACCCCTCCACTTT.

The rearrangement joins TRBV6-5 to TRBJ1-5; D possibly corresponds to TRBD1 (5 bases). The CDR3 is 15 amino acids. Trimming stripped 4 bases from V and 1 base from J, with 11 bases between. The germline V gene encodes CDR1 MNHEY and CDR2 SVGAGI. The CDR3: CASSFRGTSNQPQHF. The DNA for the CDR3 is TGTGCCAGCAGTTTTCGGGGGACCAGCAATCAGCCCCAGCATTTT.

The chain's CDR3 is CASSLGAGGTGETQYF. The CDR3 DNA follows: TGTGCCAGCAGCTTAGGGGCAGGGGGAACGGGGGAGACCCAGTACTTC. The J gene is TRBJ2-5, the V gene TRBV7-3; 7 bases map to TRBD1. CDR3 size: 16 residues. CDR1 SGHTA and CDR2 FQGTGA come from the germline V gene. V lost 2 bases, J lost 5 bases, and 11 bases stayed unmatched.

V gene TRBV6-5 combines with J gene TRBJ2-1; no firm D call. The CDR3 loop spans 15 amino acids. Germline V gene data show CDR1 as MNHEY and CDR2 as SVGAGI. V dropped 2 bases and J dropped 6 bases, with 14 bases sitting between them. Written as DNA, the CDR3 is TGTGCCAGCAGTTACGCCGGCAGCCAGGCCAATGAGCAGTTCTTC. Its translation: CASSYAGSQANEQFF.

The rearrangement joins TRBV29-1 to TRBJ2-3, with D possibly TRBD1 on 6 matching bases. V lost 6 bases and J lost 2, with 12 bases in between. This CDR3 is 13 amino acids long. CDR1 and CDR2 (germline): SQVTM, ANQGSEA. In DNA, the CDR3 is TGCAGCGTAGCAGGGGACCTCACAGATACGCAGTATTTT. Its protein is CSVAGDLTDTQYF.

V gene TRBV21-1 combines with J gene TRBJ2-3; the tabulated D call, TRBD2, remains unverified against the DNA. TRBV21-1 is reported as a pseudogene. This CDR3 contains 18 residues. CDR3 residues: CASSPRTSGRASADTQYF. The CDR3 coding sequence is TGTGCCAGCAGCCCAAGGACTAGCGGGAGGGCTAGTGCAGATACGCAGTATTTT.

The chain joins TRBV10-3 to TRBJ1-3; 7 bases fit TRBD1. Unmatched junction bases numbered 4, after V lost 0 bases and J lost 8 bases. CDR3 length: 14 amino acids. Germline V gives CDR1 ENHRY, CDR2 SYGVKD. The CDR3 spells CAISESFQGDTIYF. In DNA, the CDR3 is TGTGCCATCAGTGAGTCTTTCCAGGGGGACACCATATATTTT.

J is TRBJ1-5 and V is TRBV5-5, with D tentatively TRBD1 (5 bases). The CDR3 contains 15 residues. Germline V gene sequence: CDR1 SGHKS, CDR2 YYEKEE (reference sequence). V was shortened by 1 base and J by 4 bases, with 12 bases between the two germline ends. The CDR3 loop is CASSLRGERNQPQHF. The CDR3, as DNA: TGTGCCAGCAGCTTGAGGGGCGAACGTAATCAGCCCCAGCATTTT.

This clone was observed a few times. The J gene is TRBJ2-5, the V gene TRBV5-4, with TRBD1 as a possible D gene (5 bases). The CDR3 spans 13 residues. Germline V CDR1 and CDR2: SGHNT, YYREEE (reference sequence). Trimming shortened V by 4 bases and J by 5 bases, and 12 bases separated the two germline ends. CDR3 loop: CASSDRNGETQYF. CDR3 nucleotides: TGTGCCAGCAGCGACAGAAACGGGGAGACCCAGTACTTC.

This chain links TRBV11-2 with TRBJ2-5; D remains unclear. Trimming left V 3 bases short and J 4 bases short, with 15 bases between. Germline CDR1 is SGHAT and CDR2 is FQNNGV. The CDR3 covers 15 residues. The CDR3 DNA sequence: TGTGCCAGCAGCTTTGCTTGGAGCTTTTTAGAGACCCAGTACTTC. This codes for CASSFAWSFLETQYF.